The clone carrying this T cell receptor beta chain was found a few times. Its matching antigen is unknown. V was shortened by 0 bases and J by 0 bases, with 6 bases between the two germline ends. Germline V gene data show CDR1 as SGHRS and CDR2 as YFSETQ. The CDR3 consists of 14 residues. Unique molecular identifiers were present on the cDNA, which also gained a universal primer site by template switching. TCRdb re-called the 5' RACE reads through MiXCR, storing one row per CDR3 protein. The sample lists around 530,000 distinct CDR3 sequences, over 12% seen once, with about 0.47% in the top ten. Healthy Caucasians, and only they, were the donors. These data come from a study of identical twins. Study conclusions and caveats: Conclusions were based on cross-sectional statistical analysis, without following the same donors. Analyses of zero insertions could be partly confounded by invariant MAIT and iNKT cells.

These data also featured in a second study, about yellow fever vaccine responses in identical twins.

The TCR sequence derives from a woman aged 18 to 35 in good health. The chain couples TRBV5-1 to TRBJ1-2; D not certain. Source material: CD4+ T cells sorted from blood. CDR3 DNA: TGCGCCAGCAGCTTGGGGACCCCTAACTATGGCTACACCTTC. Translated: CASSLGTPNYGYTF.